This TCR beta chain was identified during a study of brain T cells in children with intractable seizures. General observations from the study: Pre-surgery blood may have been undersampled, hiding some clones.

Some clones are missing from TCRdb's copy, which holds only in-frame ones; the method was immunoSEQ multiplex PCR. The repertoire includes 300,000 to 400,000 clones, 93% of them detected once, and 5.7% sits in the top ten. Specified time point: blood from clinic visit 5 months post-surgery; TSC patient then seizure free. Surgery cases with the highest brain T cell transcript signatures were chosen for sequencing. Before surgery, patients took at least one anti-epileptic drug. Regarding this clone: Antigen unknown.

This CDR3 is 17 amino acids long. Per germline, CDR1 LGHDT and CDR2 YNNKEL (reference sequence). V lost 1 base to trimming and J lost 5 bases, with 18 bases between them. This rearrangement joins TRBV3-1 (or the pseudogene TRBV3-2) to TRBJ1-5, with no clear D. This sequence originates from a boy under two years old with tuberous sclerosis and intractable seizures. Sequenced here: peripheral blood, sampled 4 to 5 months after surgery. The CDR3 protein is CASSQGVAGRGDQPQHF. CDR3 DNA sequence: TGTGCCAGCAGCCAAGGGGTCGCCGGTCGGGGAGATCAGCCCCAGCATTTT.